One and the same sample provided the 25 T cell receptor beta chains below, sequenced in a study of cytomegalovirus exposure and HLA in healthy donors. 13 Jbeta primers and 60 Vbeta primers were used for the PCR. The repertoire was sequenced with immunoSEQ multiplex PCR; TCRdb's copy has only in-frame clones and lacks some. The table includes around 300,000 clones, more than 55% detected once. Sequenced input: PBMCs. All receptors come from a female donor in good health and CMV-seronegative.

The chain is built from TRBV6-5 and TRBJ2-7, with D unresolved. The germline CDR1 and CDR2 sequences are MNHEY and SVGAGI. Trimming removed 5 bases at V and 2 bases at J, with 13 bases between. This CDR3 has 14 residues. This CDR3 reads CASSVYGWTYEQYF. The CDR3 DNA is TGTGCCAGCAGTGTCTACGGGTGGACCTACGAGCAGTACTTC.

This chain connects TRBV21-1 to TRBJ2-5; the table's D gene call, TRBD1, was not cross checked with the DNA. TRBV21-1 is termed a pseudogene. The CDR3 has 15 amino acids. CDR3 residues: CASSKTDRAGVTQYF. The CDR3 DNA reads as TGTGCCAGCAGCAAAACGGACAGGGCAGGGGTGACCCAGTACTTC.

The J gene is TRBJ2-7, the V gene TRBV11-2, with TRBD1 matching 10 bases. J gave up 2 bases and V 5 bases, and 9 bases lay outside the gene matches. This CDR3 spans 16 amino acids. Germline lookup yields CDR1 SGHAT and CDR2 FQNNGV. The CDR3 DNA reads as TGTGCCAGCAGCCAACAAACCGGGACAGGGGCCTACGAGCAGTACTTC. Its protein product is CASSQQTGTGAYEQYF.

This sequence joins TRBV7-3 and TRBJ2-7; 10 bases line up with TRBD2. Trimming cost V 3 bases and J 9 bases; bases outside gene matches: 11. Germline CDR1 SGHTA, CDR2 FQGTGA. The CDR3 runs to 15 residues. The CDR3 DNA reads TGTGCCAGCAGCTTGATAGCGGGGGGCCCGACCGCGCAGTACTTC. As protein: CASSLIAGGPTAQYF.

The chain recombines TRBV7-2 with TRBJ2-2; D is possibly TRBD1 (6 bases). V lost 2 bases, J lost 2 bases, and 15 bases lay in between. Per germline, CDR1 SGHTA and CDR2 FQGNSA. The CDR3 contains 17 residues. The CDR3 spells CASSLPPGHRNTGELFF. The CDR3 DNA reads TGTGCCAGCAGCTTACCCCCGGGACATCGAAACACCGGGGAGCTGTTTTTT.

A remark on this clone: Sequence at one end of the junction differs from germline and may be a read error. The chain couples TRBV7-9 to TRBJ1-1; 9 bases align to TRBD1. The CDR3 length is 15 residues. Germline CDR1 SEHNR, CDR2 FQNEAQ (reference sequence). CDR3: CSSSLEGTGHTEAFF. In nucleotides, the CDR3 is TGTTCCAGCAGCTTAGAAGGGACAGGGCACACTGAAGCTTTCTTT.

The rearrangement joins TRBV19 to TRBJ2-7, with a weak D call TRBD2 (5 bases). CDR3 length: 15 amino acids. The ends were cut back, 1 base at V and 0 bases at J, with 10 bases in the middle. Germline V gene data show CDR1 as LNHDA and CDR2 as SQIVND (reference sequence). This CDR3 is CASSIGASSSYEQYF. CDR3 coding DNA: TGTGCCAGTAGTATAGGGGCTAGCAGCTCCTACGAGCAGTACTTC.

This clone turned up a few times. Here the CDR3 DNA reads TGTGCCAGTAGTACCCGGGACAGAAACTATGGCTACACCTTC. It specifies CASSTRDRNYGYTF. The J gene is TRBJ1-2, the V gene TRBV19; the match to TRBD1 covers 7 bases. This CDR3 region has 14 residues. Germline V CDR1 and CDR2: LNHDA, SQIVND (reference sequence). The ends lost 4 bases at V and 2 bases at J; junction bases unmatched: 4.

J is TRBJ1-1 and V is TRBV10-1; D is uncertain. Germline values: CDR1 WNHNN, CDR2 SYGVQD (reference sequence). V was cut by 3 bases and J by 7 bases, with 9 bases left in between. CDR3 size: 12 residues. In DNA form, the CDR3 reads TGCGCCAGCAGTGATGAGTCCTTTGAAGCTTTCTTT. This codes for CASSDESFEAFF.

The rearrangement links TRBV23-1 to TRBJ2-3, with 10 bases that match TRBD2. TRBV23-1 is placed among ORFs of uncertain function. The CDR3 is made up of 15 amino acids. The CDR3 loop reads CREGALAGRTDTQYF. The CDR3, as DNA: TGCAGAGAAGGAGCACTAGCGGGAAGAACAGATACGCAGTATTTT.

In regard to this clone: This sample includes further DNA sequences coding for the same CDR3. V gene TRBV28 combines with J gene TRBJ1-4; D is ambiguous. Germline CDR1 MDHEN, CDR2 SYDVKM. Trimming left V 4 bases short and J 4 bases short, with 10 bases between. This CDR3 region has 14 residues. CDR3 region: CASSSPRHNEKLFF. The CDR3 DNA reads as TGTGCCAGCAGTTCCCCGCGGCATAATGAAAAACTGTTTTTT.

The CDR3 here is CASSLQDIAGNTIYF. The CDR3 DNA is TGTGCCAGCAGCTTACAGGACATCGCCGGAAACACCATATATTTT. The rearrangement joins TRBV11-2 to TRBJ1-3; tentative D call: TRBD1 (5 bases). Germline loops: CDR1 SGHAT, CDR2 FQNNGV. The V and J ends lost 2 bases and 4 bases respectively, with 12 bases between them. CDR3 length equals 15 residues. Based on the CDR3 plus reference TRBV11-2 and TRBJ1-3, the full variable domain is EAGVAQSPRYKIIEKRQSVAFWCNPISGHATLYWYQQILGQGPKLLIQFQNNGVVDDSQLPKDRFSAERLKGVDSTLKIQPAKLEDSAVYLCASSLQDIAGNTIYFGEGSWLTVV.

The rearrangement uses TRBV11-1 and TRBJ2-1; D gene ambiguous. Per germline, CDR1 SGHAT and CDR2 FQDESV (reference sequence). V was trimmed by 4 bases and J by 0 bases, leaving 10 bases between them. The CDR3 consists of 15 residues. CDR3 nucleotide sequence: TGTGCCAGCAGCTCCAGATCTAGCTCCTACAATGAGCAGTTCTTC. Amino acid sequence: CASSSRSSSYNEQFF.

V is TRBV9 and J is TRBJ2-2, with TRBD2 matching over 7 bases. Germline lookup yields CDR1 SGDLS and CDR2 YYNGEE. The length of the CDR3 is 17 residues. V lost 0 bases and J lost 6; bases outside the gene matches: 11. The CDR3 loop is CASSVEAGAAWAGELFF. CDR3 in DNA: TGTGCCAGCAGCGTAGAGGCGGGAGCTGCTTGGGCCGGGGAGCTGTTTTTT.

Here the CDR3 DNA reads TGTGCCTGGAGTGTATCAGGGGTCACCGGGGAGCTGTTTTTT. It specifies CAWSVSGVTGELFF. The chain links TRBV30 to TRBJ2-2; a weak D match, TRBD1 (6 bases). CDR3 length: 14 amino acids. Germline-derived CDR1 and CDR2 are GTSNPN and SVGIG (reference sequence). Trimming removed 0 bases from V and 4 bases from J, with 9 bases in between.

The chain joins TRBV10-3 to TRBJ2-5; 7 bases fit TRBD2. The DNA end is a closer match to TRBJ2-7, so the J assignment may be wrong. CDR1 and CDR2 (germline): ENHRY, SYGVKD. The CDR3 consists of 14 residues. CDR3 in DNA: TGTGCCATCACTCCAGCGGGATCTCAGGACGAGCAGTACTTC. This translates into CAITPAGSQDEQYF.

This clone was picked up a small number of times. V usage is TRBV2 and J usage is TRBJ2-7, with TRBD1 matching 7 bases. This CDR3 is built from 14 residues. After removal of 6 bases from V and 0 bases from J, the junction contained 5 bases not matched to a gene. The germline gives CDR1 SNHLY, CDR2 FYNNEI. The CDR3 sequence: CASSWTGSSYEQYF. The CDR3, as DNA: TGTGCCAGCAGCTGGACAGGAAGCTCCTACGAGCAGTACTTC. The full variable domain, completed using reference TRBV2 and TRBJ2-7, is EPEVTQTPSHQVTQMGQEVILRCVPISNHLYFYWYRQILGQKVEFLVSFYNNEISEKSEIFDDQFSVERPDGSNFTLKIRSTKLEDSAMYFCASSWTGSSYEQYFGPGTRLTVT.

The V gene is TRBV18, the J gene TRBJ2-7, with 9 nucleotides matching TRBD2. The CDR3 covers 15 residues. The trim removed 3 bases at V and 5 bases at J, leaving 8 bases unmatched. Germline assignment: CDR1 KGHSH and CDR2 LQKENI. CDR3 DNA: TGTGCCAGCTCACCCTCTAGCGGGACGTTGGACGAGCAGTACTTC. The encoded protein is CASSPSSGTLDEQYF.

The rearrangement uses TRBV14 and TRBJ2-7; no definite D call. In germline, CDR1 is SGHDN, CDR2 FVKESK. The CDR3 is 14 residues long. Trimming pared 2 bases from V and 3 bases from J, leaving 11 bases between. The CDR3 nucleotides read TGTGCCAGCAGCCAACAGGATCTGTTCTACGAGCAGTACTTC. Encoded protein: CASSQQDLFYEQYF.

The chain recombines TRBV28 with TRBJ2-7, with D tentatively TRBD2 (6 bases). The germline V gene has CDR1 MDHEN and CDR2 SYDVKM. CDR3 length: 15 residues. V was cut by 3 bases and J by 1 base, with 13 bases left in between. The CDR3 bases are TGTGCCAGCAGTTTTGGCGGGGCTCTATCCTACGAGCAGTACTTC. Protein: CASSFGGALSYEQYF.

V gene TRBV2 combines with J gene TRBJ1-3; TRBD1 matches at 7 bases. This CDR3 spans 14 amino acids. Germline V gene sequence: CDR1 SNHLY, CDR2 FYNNEI. V shed 5 bases, J shed 7 bases, and the junction held 8 bases outside the gene matches. CDR3 nucleotides: TGTGCCAGCAGTAGTTACGGGACAGATAACACCATATATTTT. As protein: CASSSYGTDNTIYF.

The chain has TRBV5-1 and TRBJ2-3; 7 positions agree with TRBD2. The J segment lost 0 bases and the V segment lost 7 bases, leaving 8 bases of the junction unmatched. Germline V gives CDR1 SGHRS, CDR2 YFSETQ. CDR3 length: 15 residues. The CDR3 loop is CASRSGATSTDTQYF. The CDR3 nucleotides read TGCGCCAGCCGGAGCGGGGCTACTAGCACAGATACGCAGTATTTT.

This chain joins TRBV13 and TRBJ2-5; 10 positions agree with TRBD2. Near its end, the DNA agrees better with TRBJ2-7, so the J call may be wrong. Germline V gene data show CDR1 as PRHDT and CDR2 as FYEKMQ (reference sequence). The CDR3 contains 15 residues. The CDR3 DNA reads TGTGCCAGCAGCGAGGGACTAGCGAGCTCCTACGAGCAGTACTTC. Translated, it gives CASSEGLASSYEQYF.

V is TRBV7-9 and J is TRBJ1-2; D is uncertain. CDR1 is SEHNR and CDR2 is FQNEAQ in the germline V gene (reference sequence). V was shortened by 8 bases and J by 6 bases, with 16 bases between the two germline ends. CDR3 size: 13 residues. The CDR3 DNA sequence: TGTGCCAGCGGCCCCCGGGTTTACGATGGCTACACCTTC. Its protein is CASGPRVYDGYTF. Full variable domain (missing parts from reference TRBV7-9 and TRBJ1-2): DTGVSQNPRHKITKRGQNVTFRCDPISEHNRLYWYRQTLGQGPEFLTYFQNEAQLEKSRLLSDRFSAERPKGSFSTLEIQRTEQGDSAMYLCASGPRVYDGYTFGSGTRLTVV.

The chain uses TRBV11-2 and TRBJ2-7; 7 nucleotides line up with TRBD1. J lost 1 base, V lost 4 bases, and 4 bases had no gene match. Germline assignment: CDR1 SGHAT and CDR2 FQNNGV. The CDR3 consists of 14 residues. In DNA, the CDR3 is TGTGCCAGCAGCTACGTACAGGGGTCCTACGAGCAGTACTTC. This gives the protein CASSYVQGSYEQYF. Filled out from reference TRBV11-2 and TRBJ2-7, the complete variable domain reads EAGVAQSPRYKIIEKRQSVAFWCNPISGHATLYWYQQILGQGPKLLIQFQNNGVVDDSQLPKDRFSAERLKGVDSTLKIQPAKLEDSAVYLCASSYVQGSYEQYFGPGTRLTVT.